Given below is one T cell receptor beta chain in context. The sample originates from a study of blood T cell repertoires in COVID-19. In the original analysis: By means of reference gene primer amplification, nucleated cell counts were estimated. Some clones are missing from TCRdb's copy, which holds only in-frame ones; the method was immunoSEQ multiplex PCR. The DNA gave D and trimming, while V, J and clone size come from that table. The sample records about 200,000 clones, approximately 86% being singletons. The CDR3 runs 13 residues. The V and J ends lost 6 bases and 7 bases respectively, with 12 bases between them.

This rearrangement joins TRBV12-3 or TRBV12-4 to TRBJ2-2; tentatively, D is TRBD1 (5 bases). The origin of this receptor is a woman in her forties with acute COVID-19. What was sequenced was PBMCs or T cells enriched from blood (not recorded which). The CDR3 DNA sequence: TGTGCCAGCAGCCCCAGGGATCTCGGGGAGCTGTTTTTT. Its translation: CASSPRDLGELFF.